This TCR beta chain derives from a study of control samples from healthy donors and cancer patients. Method: immunoSEQ multiplex PCR; TCRdb's copy keeps in-frame clones and lacks some. The sample includes 95,000 to 150,000 clones, 85% to 95% of them seen just once. Trimming pared 1 base from V and 2 bases from J, leaving 12 bases between. The CDR3 contains 16 residues. From germline, CDR1 is MNHNS and CDR2 SASEGT. Sequencing was done on a sample of PBMCs. This TCR came from a man of 80 years or more with head and neck cancer. V gene TRBV6-1 combines with J gene TRBJ1-5; perhaps TRBD1 as D (6 bases). Here the CDR3 DNA reads TGTGCCAGCAGTGAAGGGGTGGCAGGGGGCAATCAGCCCCAGCATTTT. It specifies CASSEGVAGGNQPQHF.